This TCR beta chain was sequenced for a study of shared clonotypes between healthy human individuals. General observations from the study: A generally larger estimated richness was seen in naive subsets than in memory subsets.

The test was conducted at deep level. In the authors' methods: Junction-only sequences without quality scores came from ImmunoSEQ, so filtering differed. Measured with immunoSEQ multiplex PCR; TCRdb has only the in-frame clones, and not every one. The V and J calls and the clone size are those of that table, but D and trimming were determined from the DNA. This sample has over 2 million clones, with about 95% found just once. The naive CD8 subset, CD45RO-negative cells positively selected for CCR7, excluded terminally differentiated effector memory CD45RA+ cells. About this clone itself: What it recognizes is unknown.

With V trimmed by 5 bases and J by 5 bases, 12 bases remained unmatched. Looked up from germline, CDR1 is SGHAT and CDR2 is FQNNGV. The CDR3 loop spans 16 amino acids. The sequence came from a man younger than 30 in good health. Source material: naive CD8+ T cells sorted from blood. The chain has TRBV11-2 and TRBJ2-7, with 10 bases fitting TRBD2. CDR3 DNA: TGTGCCAGCAGCCGAGGGATCGTAGCGGGAGGAGACGAGCAGTACTTC. It yields the protein CASSRGIVAGGDEQYF.